This TCR beta chain is from a study of CD8 T cells in ankylosing spondylitis. One entry per CDR3 protein, called by TCRdb with MiXCR from the 5' RACE reads. The data show hundreds of thousands of distinct CDR3 sequences, 8.6% seen once. As regards this clonotype: The antigen remains undetermined.

Overall study findings and caveats: For ankylosing spondylitis blood, a TCR beta motif of about eight highly homologous variants appeared characteristic.

The germline V gene encodes CDR1 DFQATT and CDR2 SNEGSKA (reference sequence). The length of the CDR3 is 12 residues. V was clipped by 6 bases and J by 4 bases, with 10 bases between them. The rearrangement uses TRBV20-1 and TRBJ2-1; D is unclear. The source is a male donor with ankylosing spondylitis or in good health (not recorded which). Sequencing was performed on blood, either unsorted or a sorted T cell fraction (not recorded which). CDR3 DNA: TGCAGTGCCACGTTTACGTACAATGAGCAGTTCTTC. This sequence encodes CSATFTYNEQFF.